This T cell receptor beta chain comes out of a study of blood T cells in healthy people across ages. At the level of the study: Capture via template switching afforded approximately one barcoded beta molecule per two T cells.

This CDR3 spans 13 amino acids. Per the germline V gene, CDR1 is MDHEN and CDR2 is SYDVKM. V shed 2 bases and J 9 bases; nucleotides not matched to a gene: 3. This clonotype appeared a single time. What it recognizes is unknown. The use of a sample-barcoded 5' primer and a J-beta primer mix characterized a second PCR of 7 to 11 cycles. Per sample, CDR3-containing paired-end reads numbered at least 2.5 million. Each CDR3 protein is one row after TCRdb ran MiXCR on the 5' RACE reads. The data hold hundreds of thousands of distinct CDR3 sequences, with under 55% observed a single time. General study findings and limits: When one million T cells were used, diversity estimates were thought to be underestimates.

The TCR sequence derives from a man aged 60-69 years in good health. The chain carries TRBV28 and TRBJ1-1; TRBD1 agrees at 10 bases. Sequences were obtained from blood. CDR3 amino acids: CASSLPGQGKAFF. DNA of the CDR3: TGTGCCAGCAGTTTACCGGGACAGGGGAAAGCTTTCTTT. Using reference TRBV28 and TRBJ1-1 for the parts outside the CDR3, the full variable domain is DVKVTQSSRYLVKRTGEKVFLECVQDMDHENMFWYRQDPGLGLRLIYFSYDVKMKEKGDIPEGYSVSREKKERFSLILESASTNQTSMYLCASSLPGQGKAFFGQGTRLTVV.